What follows are 18 T cell receptor beta chains derived from one specimen sequenced in a study of T cells in Graves' hyperthyroidism and ophthalmopathy. TCR beta CDR3 regions were amplified from RNA. First-round RT-PCR with HTBI primers amplified the TCR CDR3 region. TCRdb itself ran the multiplex PCR reads through MiXCR, one entry per CDR3 protein. The sample includes some 440,000 distinct CDR3 sequences, about 15% of them seen just once. The sample comprised blood. The source is a woman aged 18-29 years with Graves' hyperthyroidism.

This clonotype has at least ten counts. This chain uses TRBV2 with TRBJ1-4, with no clear D. Germline lookup yields CDR1 SNHLY and CDR2 FYNNEI. The CDR3 covers 12 residues. The germline V and J ends were trimmed by 0 bases and 8 bases, with 4 bases remaining between them. This CDR3 reads CASSEAWEKLFF. The CDR3 DNA sequence: TGTGCCAGCAGTGAAGCATGGGAAAAACTGTTTTTT.

This clonotype was recorded at least ten times. Written as DNA, the CDR3 is TGTGCCAGCAGCCCCGGACTAGCGGGGGGGGCGGACGAGCAGTACTTC. It yields the protein CASSPGLAGGADEQYF. The V and J genes are TRBV3-1 and TRBJ2-7; 15 positions agree with TRBD2. The CDR3 contains 16 residues. V shed 4 bases and J 5 bases; nucleotides not matched to a gene: 6. Germline CDR1 is LGHDT and CDR2 is YNNKEL (reference sequence).

This clonotype was seen ten or more times. The J gene is TRBJ2-1, the V gene TRBV11-2, with D possibly being TRBD2 (6 bases). Trimming shortened V by 2 bases and J by 5 bases, and 10 bases separated the two germline ends. Germline V gene lookup returns CDR1 SGHAT and CDR2 FQNNGV. The CDR3 totals 14 residues. Here the CDR3 DNA reads TGTGCCAGCAGCTTAATGACGGGAGACAATGAGCAGTTCTTC. This codes for CASSLMTGDNEQFF. The full variable domain, in which reference TRBV11-2 and TRBJ2-1 provide the parts outside the CDR3, is EAGVAQSPRYKIIEKRQSVAFWCNPISGHATLYWYQQILGQGPKLLIQFQNNGVVDDSQLPKDRFSAERLKGVDSTLKIQPAKLEDSAVYLCASSLMTGDNEQFFGPGTRLTVL.

This clonotype was counted only a few times. V gene TRBV19 combines with J gene TRBJ2-7; weak D call: TRBD2 (5 bases). Trimming left V 6 bases short and J 2 bases short, with 11 bases between. This CDR3 has 13 residues. Germline V gene sequence: CDR1 LNHDA, CDR2 SQIVND (reference sequence). CDR3 in amino acids: CASRRTETYEQYF. DNA of the CDR3: TGTGCCAGTAGAAGGACTGAAACCTACGAGCAGTACTTC.

This clonotype was detected ten times or more. The V call is TRBV6-1, the J call TRBJ1-6; TRBD1 agrees at 9 bases. After removal of 5 bases from V and 6 bases from J, the junction contained 5 bases not matched to a gene. Germline V CDR1 and CDR2: MNHNS, SASEGT. The CDR3 totals 15 residues. The CDR3 DNA sequence: TGTGCCAGCAGTAACACAGGGGGCGTTAATTCACCCCTCCACTTT. Translation gives CASSNTGGVNSPLHF.

Many counts were recorded for this clonotype. This chain links TRBV4-2 with TRBJ1-2; 7 bases are shared with TRBD1. The CDR3 is 17 amino acids. Germline CDR1 LGHNA, CDR2 YNFKEQ. V lost 0 bases to trimming and J lost 4 bases; unmatched junction nucleotides: 11. The CDR3 region has the DNA TGTGCCAGCAGCCAAGATCAGCGTAGACAGGGCGGCTATGGCTACACCTTC. Residues: CASSQDQRRQGGYGYTF.

This clonotype was seen many times. This chain links TRBV3-1 with TRBJ1-2, with D possibly TRBD1 on 6 matching bases. The CDR3 has 13 residues. The germline CDR1 and CDR2 sequences are LGHDT and YNNKEL (reference sequence). Trimming removed 1 base from V and 8 bases from J, with 11 bases in between. DNA of the CDR3: TGTGCCAGCAGCCAAGTCACAGGGCACGGCTACACCTTC. Its translation: CASSQVTGHGYTF.

This clonotype showed up just a few times. The rearrangement uses TRBV30 and TRBJ1-1; 7 bases are a match to TRBD1. The CDR3 consists of 13 residues. V lost 5 bases to trimming and J lost 0 bases; unmatched junction nucleotides: 3. Germline CDR1 is GTSNPN and CDR2 is SVGIG (reference sequence). In DNA, the CDR3 is TGTGCCTGGGGGACAGAGTTGAACACTGAAGCTTTCTTT. It specifies CAWGTELNTEAFF.

The V gene is TRBV28, the J gene TRBJ2-4; TRBD1 aligns across 12 bases. This CDR3 is built from 21 residues. J gave up 8 bases and V 4 bases, and 24 bases lay outside the gene matches. Germline-derived CDR1 and CDR2 are MDHEN and SYDVKM. The CDR3 DNA reads TGTGCCAGCAGTTCACATTCTGGGGACGGGGACAGGGGGCGTATCAGGCACATTCAGTACTTC. Translated: CASSSHSGDGDRGRIRHIQYF.

This clonotype has a count of ten or more. The rearrangement joins TRBV11-2 to TRBJ2-1, with 13 bases aligning to TRBD2. CDR1 and CDR2 (germline): SGHAT, FQNNGV. The V segment lost 5 bases and the J segment 4 bases; nucleotides outside the gene matches: 8. This CDR3 has 17 residues. CDR3 nucleotides: TGTGCCAGCAGCCCCAAAGGGGGACTAGCGGGGTACAATGAGCAGTTCTTC. This gives the protein CASSPKGGLAGYNEQFF.

The chain employs TRBV7-6 and TRBJ2-7; 8 nucleotides align to TRBD1. Germline CDR1 reads SGHVS; CDR2 reads FNYEAQ. The CDR3 is 18 amino acids. V lost 2 bases and J lost 2; bases outside the gene matches: 14. CDR3 loop: CASSLIQGAKVETYEQYF. In DNA, the CDR3 is TGTGCCAGCAGCTTAATTCAGGGGGCTAAAGTGGAAACCTACGAGCAGTACTTC.

This clonotype has at least ten counts. V and J are TRBV20-1 and TRBJ2-7; TRBD2 matches 9 bases. With 0 bases clipped from V and 1 base from J, the junction kept 10 bases outside the gene matches. Germline V gene sequence: CDR1 DFQATT, CDR2 SNEGSKA (reference sequence). The CDR3 length is 17 residues. The CDR3 spells CSARDASRTSDSYEQYF. CDR3 nucleotides: TGCAGTGCTAGAGATGCTTCTCGGACTAGCGATTCCTACGAGCAGTACTTC.

This clonotype was seen many times. The V call is TRBV28, the J call TRBJ2-7, with D possibly TRBD2 on 5 matching bases. V was shortened by 2 bases and J by 6 bases, with 8 bases between the two germline ends. This CDR3 has 12 residues. Germline V lookup: CDR1 MDHEN, CDR2 SYDVKM. CDR3 amino acids: CASSLKGAEQYF. CDR3 DNA sequence: TGTGCCAGCAGTTTAAAGGGAGCCGAGCAGTACTTC. Together with reference TRBV28 and TRBJ2-7, the CDR3 gives the full variable domain: DVKVTQSSRYLVKRTGEKVFLECVQDMDHENMFWYRQDPGLGLRLIYFSYDVKMKEKGDIPEGYSVSREKKERFSLILESASTNQTSMYLCASSLKGAEQYFGPGTRLTVT.

The chain uses TRBV11-2 and TRBJ2-7; D is possibly TRBD1 (6 bases). Germline CDR1 reads SGHAT; CDR2 reads FQNNGV. Deletions cut 6 bases from V and 2 bases from J, with 14 bases between. The CDR3 loop spans 14 amino acids. This chain's CDR3 is CASRDPGHTYEQYF. The CDR3 nucleotides read TGTGCCAGCAGAGACCCGGGACACACCTACGAGCAGTACTTC.

This clonotype has ten or more counts. The V and J genes are TRBV7-2 and TRBJ2-6; 7 bases are a match to TRBD1. Germline V lookup: CDR1 SGHTA, CDR2 FQGNSA. V lost 2 bases to trimming and J lost 2 bases; unmatched junction nucleotides: 9. The length of the CDR3 is 18 residues. The CDR3 is CASSLRGGGSAGANVLTF. The CDR3 DNA sequence: TGTGCCAGCAGCTTACGAGGGGGCGGATCCGCTGGGGCCAACGTCCTGACTTTC.

The table lists this clonotype with many counts. The genes are TRBV4-1 and TRBJ1-1; no reliable D call. From germline, CDR1 is MGHRA and CDR2 YSYEKL. This CDR3 is 14 amino acids long. V was pared by 1 base and J by 0 bases, with 6 bases between. The CDR3 protein is CASSQGPMNTEAFF. DNA for the CDR3: TGCGCCAGCAGCCAAGGGCCGATGAACACTGAAGCTTTCTTT.

V is TRBV5-6 and J is TRBJ2-2; 7 nucleotides match TRBD2. Trimming took 4 bases from V and 6 from J; bases not matched to a gene: 9. The CDR3 is made up of 15 amino acids. Germline V CDR1 and CDR2: SGHDT, YYEEEE. Written as DNA, the CDR3 is TGTGCCAGCAGCGTCGGGGGGTTGGTCTCCGGGGAGCTGTTTTTT. Translating it yields CASSVGGLVSGELFF.

Many counts were recorded for this clonotype. This sequence joins TRBV20-1 and TRBJ2-7, with TRBD1 matching 7 bases. This CDR3 is built from 13 residues. The germline gives CDR1 DFQATT, CDR2 SNEGSKA (reference sequence). The V and J ends lost 6 bases and 7 bases, in that order; junction bases with no gene match: 12. Here the CDR3 reads CSAEPEQGWEQYF. The CDR3 DNA reads TGCAGTGCAGAACCGGAACAGGGGTGGGAGCAGTACTTC.